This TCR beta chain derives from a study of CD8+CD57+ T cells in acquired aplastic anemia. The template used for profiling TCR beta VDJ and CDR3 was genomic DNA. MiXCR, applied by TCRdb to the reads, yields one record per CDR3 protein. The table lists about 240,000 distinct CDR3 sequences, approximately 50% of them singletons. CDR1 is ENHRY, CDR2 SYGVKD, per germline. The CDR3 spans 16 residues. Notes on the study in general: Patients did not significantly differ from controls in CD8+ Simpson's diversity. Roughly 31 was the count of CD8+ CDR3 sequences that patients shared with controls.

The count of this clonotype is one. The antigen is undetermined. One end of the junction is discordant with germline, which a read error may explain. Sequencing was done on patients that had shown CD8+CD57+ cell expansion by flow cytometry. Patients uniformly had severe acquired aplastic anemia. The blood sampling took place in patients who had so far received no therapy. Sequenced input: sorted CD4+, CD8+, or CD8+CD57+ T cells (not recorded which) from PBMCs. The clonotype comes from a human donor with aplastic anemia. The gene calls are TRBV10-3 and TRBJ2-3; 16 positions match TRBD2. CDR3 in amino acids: CASSDGTSGRAVEQYF. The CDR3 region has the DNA TGTGCCAGCAGTGACGGGACTAGCGGGAGGGCCGTCGAGCAGTATTTT.